Below, 19 T cell receptor beta chains from the same sample are listed, as sequenced in a study of early T cells in non-severe SARS-CoV-2 infection. TCRdb re-called the 5' RACE reads through MiXCR, storing one row per CDR3 protein. The data hold fewer than 55,000 distinct CDR3 sequences, with roughly 7.3% observed a single time. What was sequenced was whole blood. All receptors come from an adult who was a healthcare worker with PCR-confirmed SARS-CoV-2 infection or an uninfected control (not recorded which).

This clonotype was detected ten times or more. The chain uses TRBV3-1 and TRBJ2-1, with a tentative D call TRBD2 (6 bases). Trimming stripped 2 bases from V and 4 bases from J, with 27 bases between. CDR1 is LGHDT, CDR2 YNNKEL, per germline (reference sequence). This CDR3 has 20 residues. This CDR3 is CASSQSSSFWLSGIYNEQFF. The CDR3 nucleotides are TGTGCCAGCAGCCAATCTTCTTCATTTTGGCTTAGCGGAATTTACAATGAGCAGTTCTTC.

The chain employs TRBV27 and TRBJ2-7; D gene uncertain. CDR1 MNHEY and CDR2 SMNVEV come from the germline V gene (reference sequence). Trimming cost V 7 bases and J 3 bases, with 4 bases left between them. This CDR3 region has 10 residues. The DNA for the CDR3 is TGTGCCAGCATTAACTACGAGCAGTACTTC. This gives the protein CASINYEQYF.

The rearrangement uses TRBV4-1 and TRBJ2-2; 8 bases align to TRBD1. V trimming: 4 bases; J trimming: 7 bases; junction bases outside the gene matches: 8. Germline CDR1 and CDR2: MGHRA and YSYEKL. This CDR3 is built from 15 residues. CDR3 bases: TGCGCCAGCAGCCCGAGTCTTGACAGGGGCGGGGAGCTGTTTTTT. Encoded protein: CASSPSLDRGGELFF.

This clonotype was found many times. The V call is TRBV29-1, the J call TRBJ2-7; D gene ambiguous. Germline assignment: CDR1 SQVTM and CDR2 ANQGSEA. V lost 7 bases and J lost 4, with 17 bases in between. This CDR3 has 13 amino acids. CDR3 loop: CSAKGPVGYEQYF. For the CDR3, the DNA is TGCAGCGCTAAGGGCCCAGTGGGGTACGAGCAGTACTTC.

This clonotype was found a few times. The V call is TRBV29-1, the J call TRBJ1-1; D gene uncertain. Germline values: CDR1 SQVTM, CDR2 ANQGSEA. The CDR3 sequence is 10 residues long. Trimming pared 7 bases from V and 8 bases from J, leaving 11 bases between. The CDR3 loop is CSALSAEAFF. DNA of the CDR3: TGCAGCGCACTAAGTGCCGAAGCTTTCTTT.

There are many counts of this clonotype. This chain links TRBV6-4 with TRBJ1-3, with TRBD1 as a possible D gene (5 bases). The CDR3 runs 15 residues. Trimming took off 2 bases at V and 2 bases at J, with 10 bases between the two ends. Germline V lookup: CDR1 MRHNA, CDR2 SNTAGT. The CDR3 sequence is CASSDAGTAGNTIYF. The CDR3 DNA reads TGTGCCAGCAGTGACGCCGGGACGGCTGGAAACACCATATATTTT.

This clonotype was seen ten or more times. The V and J genes are TRBV6-2 or TRBV6-3 and TRBJ2-1; D remains unclear. CDR1 MNHEY and CDR2 SVGEGT come from the germline V gene. The V end was cut by 2 bases, the J end by 9 bases, with 5 bases between. CDR3 size: 11 residues. The CDR3 region has the DNA TGTGCCAGCAGTTACAAGGCTGAGCAGTTCTTC. It yields the protein CASSYKAEQFF.

In this sample, this clonotype turned up a few times. The chain couples TRBV12-3 or TRBV12-4 to TRBJ1-4; D unresolved. This CDR3 has 12 residues. The ends were cut back, 4 bases at V and 4 bases at J, with 4 bases in the middle. Here the CDR3 reads CASSSVNEKLFF. DNA for the CDR3: TGTGCCAGCAGTTCCGTTAATGAAAAACTGTTTTTT.

This clonotype was counted ten times or more. The chain combines TRBV28 with TRBJ1-2; D is possibly TRBD1 (5 bases). Germline V gives CDR1 MDHEN, CDR2 SYDVKM. V was shortened by 6 bases and J by 4 bases, with 27 bases between the two germline ends. The CDR3 loop spans 18 amino acids. CDR3 DNA: TGTGCCAGCAGCGAGCAGGGAAACCGATTAAAAACCAGCTATGGCTACACCTTC. Protein sequence: CASSEQGNRLKTSYGYTF.

The sample holds many counts of this clonotype. The junction shows a germline mismatch at one end, possibly a read error. The V and J genes are TRBV28 and TRBJ2-7; no reliable D call. Germline assignment: CDR1 MDHEN and CDR2 SYDVKM. The CDR3 spans 10 residues. The CDR3, as DNA: TGTGCCAGCAGTTCTTGGGAAACGGAATTC. This codes for CASSSWETEF.

This clonotype was counted a few times. The chain links TRBV11-2 to TRBJ1-3, with D unclear. The V gene lost 5 bases and the J gene lost 2 bases, with 7 bases spanning the gap. The germline CDR1 and CDR2 sequences are SGHAT and FQNNGV. CDR3 length: 13 residues. The CDR3 DNA sequence: TGTGCCAGCAGCGCTAGCCCTGGAAACACCATATATTTT. Protein: CASSASPGNTIYF. Together with reference TRBV11-2 and TRBJ1-3, the CDR3 gives the full variable domain: EAGVAQSPRYKIIEKRQSVAFWCNPISGHATLYWYQQILGQGPKLLIQFQNNGVVDDSQLPKDRFSAERLKGVDSTLKIQPAKLEDSAVYLCASSASPGNTIYFGEGSWLTVV.

Many counts were recorded for this clonotype. V usage is TRBV7-2 and J usage is TRBJ2-1; weak D call: TRBD1 (6 bases). Germline CDR1 reads SGHTA; CDR2 reads FQGNSA. The V gene lost 5 bases and the J gene lost 6 bases, with 17 bases spanning the gap. The CDR3 is 15 amino acids. This CDR3 reads CASSLQGISVNEQFF. CDR3 sequence (DNA): TGTGCCAGCAGCCTACAGGGTATCAGTGTCAATGAGCAGTTCTTC.

This clonotype was seen repeatedly, ten times or more. The chain is built from TRBV12-3 or TRBV12-4 and TRBJ1-5, with 7 bases identical to TRBD1. The length of the CDR3 is 15 residues. The V gene end was trimmed by 4 bases and the J gene end by 6 bases; junction bases not matched to a gene: 9. The CDR3 loop reads CASSYLGTVAQPQHF. CDR3 sequence (DNA): TGTGCCAGCAGTTACTTAGGGACAGTGGCTCAGCCCCAGCATTTT.

This clonotype appeared a few times. The chain joins TRBV19 to TRBJ2-7, with a weak D call TRBD1 (6 bases). Germline V lookup: CDR1 LNHDA, CDR2 SQIVND (reference sequence). This CDR3 has 14 residues. V was trimmed by 3 bases and J by 3 bases, leaving 12 bases between them. CDR3 DNA: TGTGCCAGTAGTATTACGGGACAAAGCTACGAGCAGTACTTC. It encodes CASSITGQSYEQYF.

At least ten counts were recorded for this clonotype. V usage is TRBV10-3 and J usage is TRBJ2-3; D gene ambiguous. The CDR3 has 11 residues. Germline V gives CDR1 ENHRY, CDR2 SYGVKD. Trimming stripped 2 bases from V and 7 bases from J, with 4 bases between. CDR3 region: CAISETNTQYF. The CDR3 DNA is TGTGCCATCAGTGAGACAAATACGCAGTATTTT.

The table lists this clonotype with many counts. This chain connects TRBV27 to TRBJ2-7; D gene unclear. Germline V lookup: CDR1 MNHEY, CDR2 SMNVEV (reference sequence). V was clipped by 2 bases and J by 4 bases, with 15 bases between them. The CDR3 length is 15 residues. In DNA, the CDR3 is TGTGCCAGCAGTTTAGAGAGTCTTATGCCGTACGAGCAGTACTTC. Translated, it gives CASSLESLMPYEQYF.

This clonotype has a handful of counts. This rearrangement joins TRBV6-6 to TRBJ1-1; 8 bases map to TRBD1. After removal of 2 bases from V and 7 bases from J, the junction contained 3 bases not matched to a gene. CDR1 MNHNY and CDR2 SVGAGI come from the germline V gene (reference sequence). The CDR3 totals 13 residues. The CDR3 loop reads CASSYQGQGEAFF. The DNA for the CDR3 is TGTGCCAGCAGTTACCAAGGACAGGGTGAAGCTTTCTTT.

This clonotype appeared many times. The J gene is TRBJ1-5, the V gene TRBV20-1; the match to TRBD1 covers 7 bases. Germline CDR1 and CDR2: DFQATT and SNEGSKA (reference sequence). The V and J ends lost 7 bases and 3 bases, in that order; junction bases with no gene match: 9. This CDR3 spans 14 amino acids. The CDR3 sequence: CSVVEGAFNQPQHF. The CDR3 DNA is TGCAGTGTCGTGGAGGGGGCGTTCAATCAGCCCCAGCATTTT.

The rearrangement uses TRBV7-2 and TRBJ1-5; D unresolved. Germline V gives CDR1 SGHTA, CDR2 FQGNSA. The CDR3 length is 14 residues. V was clipped by 1 base and J by 4 bases, with 8 bases between them. Here the CDR3 DNA reads TGTGCCAGCAGCTTAGAGTCCGGGAATCAGCCCCAGCATTTT. The encoded protein is CASSLESGNQPQHF.